The 23 T cell receptor beta chains presented below share a single source sample, sequenced in a study of graft-versus-host responses after intestinal transplantation. What these receptors recognize is not known. Sequencing used immunoSEQ multiplex PCR; TCRdb keeps in-frame clones, though not all of them. The sample has fewer than 85,000 clones; 84% are singletons. This specimen was unstimulated CD4+ T cells sorted from spleen or lymph node cells, taken before transplant. The source is a human donor who was the organ donor for an intestinal transplant.

The chain employs TRBV5-5 and TRBJ1-2; no definite D call. The CDR3 loop spans 14 amino acids. V lost 1 base and J lost 4, with 11 bases in between. Per the germline V gene, CDR1 is SGHKS and CDR2 is YYEKEE (reference sequence). CDR3 sequence: CASSLTPTTYGYTF. The CDR3 coding sequence is TGTGCCAGCAGCTTGACCCCGACAACCTATGGCTACACCTTC.

The V and J genes are TRBV28 and TRBJ1-4; 9 nucleotides match TRBD1. Germline V gene data show CDR1 as MDHEN and CDR2 as SYDVKM. The CDR3 extends over 15 amino acids. V lost 8 bases, J lost 8 bases, and 12 bases stayed unmatched. CDR3 coding DNA: TGTGCCAGCGGGCTTCAACAGGGGGCTGACGAAAAACTGTTTTTT. Its protein is CASGLQQGADEKLFF.

This chain uses TRBV19 with TRBJ1-2, with D possibly matching TRBD1 (5 bases). V was pared by 7 bases and J by 4 bases, with 10 bases between. The germline V gene encodes CDR1 LNHDA and CDR2 SQIVND (reference sequence). This CDR3 has 12 residues. The CDR3, as DNA: TGTGCCAGTACTCAGGGTGGCTATGGCTACACCTTC. This sequence encodes CASTQGGYGYTF.

The rearrangement joins TRBV10-3 to TRBJ2-1; the D gene is possibly TRBD1 (5 bases). The CDR3 loop spans 14 amino acids. V was cut by 2 bases and J by 7 bases, with 12 bases left in between. From germline, CDR1 is ENHRY and CDR2 SYGVKD. This CDR3 reads CAISERGQGNEQFF. CDR3 DNA: TGTGCCATCAGTGAGAGGGGCCAAGGGAATGAGCAGTTCTTC.

The chain carries TRBV25-1 and TRBJ2-3, with D possibly TRBD1 on 5 matching bases. Germline V CDR1 and CDR2: MGHDK, SYGVNS. Deletions cut 4 bases from V and 2 bases from J, with 10 bases between. The CDR3 consists of 14 residues. CDR3 bases: TGTGCCAGCAGTGTTACAGGAACCACAGATACGCAGTATTTT. Residues: CASSVTGTTDTQYF.

The chain joins TRBV7-2 to TRBJ1-6; D possibly corresponds to TRBD1 (6 bases). Germline CDR1 SGHTA, CDR2 FQGNSA. V was clipped by 5 bases and J by 8 bases, with 19 bases between them. This CDR3 comprises 16 residues. CDR3 sequence (DNA): TGTGCCAGCAGCCTACAGGGTGCCCCCGGTCATTCACCCCTCCACTTT. It translates to CASSLQGAPGHSPLHF.

The V and J genes are TRBV30 and TRBJ1-1; D uncertain. V lost 8 bases and J lost 4, with 17 bases in between. Germline lookup yields CDR1 GTSNPN and CDR2 SVGIG (reference sequence). This CDR3 has 13 amino acids. CDR3 sequence reads: CASLPQERTEAFF. The CDR3 DNA reads TGTGCCAGTTTACCCCAAGAGCGCACTGAAGCTTTCTTT.

The chain employs TRBV7-2 and TRBJ1-6; a possible D gene is TRBD1 (5 bases). Germline CDR1 reads SGHTA; CDR2 reads FQGNSA. Trimming took off 1 base at V and 9 bases at J, with 10 bases between the two ends. The CDR3 runs to 14 residues. CDR3 residues: CASSLDRPSSPLHF. In DNA form, the CDR3 reads TGTGCCAGCAGCTTAGACAGGCCATCTTCACCCCTCCACTTT.

The V call is TRBV5-1, the J call TRBJ2-1, with 11 positions matching TRBD2. Trimming removed 2 bases from V and 9 bases from J; junction bases left unmatched: 7. CDR1 is SGHRS, CDR2 YFSETQ, per germline. The CDR3 is 15 residues long. Here the CDR3 reads CASSFLAGGPGEQFF. The DNA of the CDR3 is TGCGCCAGCAGCTTCTTAGCGGGGGGGCCCGGTGAGCAGTTCTTC.

The chain links TRBV19 to TRBJ2-5; 8 bases are shared with TRBD2. The CDR3 totals 16 residues. Germline values: CDR1 LNHDA, CDR2 SQIVND (reference sequence). V was pared by 4 bases and J by 3 bases, with 10 bases of the junction left unmatched. The CDR3 region is CASSRRGGGPEETQYF. The CDR3 DNA sequence: TGTGCCAGTAGTAGAAGGGGCGGGGGGCCTGAAGAGACCCAGTACTTC.

The J gene is TRBJ2-7, the V gene TRBV7-8; D call uncertain. V shed 4 bases and J shed 6 bases, with 16 bases lying between them. Germline V lookup: CDR1 SGHVS, CDR2 FQNEAQ. The length of the CDR3 is 14 residues. This CDR3 is CASSSSRSASEQYV. In nucleotides, the CDR3 is TGTGCCAGCAGCTCGAGTAGGTCCGCTAGCGAGCAGTACGTC.

CDR3 amino acids: CASSPGFYGYTF. In DNA form, the CDR3 reads TGTGCCAGCAGTCCCGGGTTCTATGGCTACACCTTC. The V call is TRBV28, the J call TRBJ1-2; unclear D gene. Germline assignment: CDR1 MDHEN and CDR2 SYDVKM. The length of the CDR3 is 12 residues. Trimming shortened V by 5 bases and J by 4 bases, and 8 bases separated the two germline ends.

The chain recombines TRBV6-6 with TRBJ1-5, with 7 nucleotides matching TRBD1. The CDR3 spans 16 residues. Germline CDR1 is MNHNY and CDR2 is SVGAGI (reference sequence). The trim removed 2 bases at V and 4 bases at J, leaving 8 bases unmatched. The DNA of the CDR3 is TGTGCCAGCAGTTACGGGAGGCAGGGGGTAAATCAGCCCCAGCATTTT. It codes for CASSYGRQGVNQPQHF.

V usage is TRBV19 and J usage is TRBJ1-2, with D possibly being TRBD1 (6 bases). Germline V CDR1 and CDR2: LNHDA, SQIVND (reference sequence). Between the trimmed V and J ends, which lost 8 bases and 0 bases, there was a span of 16 bases. The CDR3 has 15 residues. The CDR3 bases are TGTGCCAGTCTCCCGGGACACCATTCTAACTATGGCTACACCTTC. As protein: CASLPGHHSNYGYTF.

The chain has TRBV14 and TRBJ1-3; D is unresolved. The germline gives CDR1 SGHDN, CDR2 FVKESK. Between the trimmed V and J ends, which lost 3 bases and 0 bases, there was a span of 9 bases. This CDR3 is 15 amino acids long. CDR3 DNA sequence: TGTGCCAGCAGCCAGTCCCGAGCCTCTGGAAACACCATATATTTT. Residues: CASSQSRASGNTIYF.

This clone appeared a few times. CDR3 in DNA: TGTGCCAGTGCGGTTGGCGGGACAGGGGATTATGGCTACACCTTC. It codes for CASAVGGTGDYGYTF. The chain combines TRBV19 with TRBJ1-2, with 10 nucleotides matching TRBD1. Germline V lookup: CDR1 LNHDA, CDR2 SQIVND (reference sequence). The CDR3 spans 15 residues. Losses at the gene ends were 8 bases for V and 5 bases for J; bases not matched to a gene: 11.

The rearrangement uses TRBV28 and TRBJ1-6; weak D call: TRBD1 (5 bases). Germline-derived CDR1 and CDR2 are MDHEN and SYDVKM. Trimming pared 8 bases from V and 9 bases from J, leaving 20 bases between. This CDR3 region has 15 residues. This CDR3 reads CASHGGTRPSSPLHF. DNA of the CDR3: TGTGCCAGCCACGGGGGGACTAGGCCTAGTTCACCCCTCCACTTT. Combining the CDR3 with reference TRBV28 and TRBJ1-6 gives the whole variable domain DVKVTQSSRYLVKRTGEKVFLECVQDMDHENMFWYRQDPGLGLRLIYFSYDVKMKEKGDIPEGYSVSREKKERFSLILESASTNQTSMYLCASHGGTRPSSPLHFGNGTRLTVT.

This chain uses TRBV28 with TRBJ2-1; tentatively, D is TRBD2 (6 bases). CDR1 MDHEN and CDR2 SYDVKM come from the germline V gene. CDR3 length: 18 amino acids. V was pared by 2 bases and J by 0 bases, with 17 bases between. Here the CDR3 DNA reads TGTGCCAGCAGTTTAAGGGGTTTTGGAGGGAGCTCCTACAATGAGCAGTTCTTC. Its translation is CASSLRGFGGSSYNEQFF.

The V and J genes are TRBV4-1 and TRBJ1-2; TRBD1 matches at 9 bases. The CDR3 is made up of 14 amino acids. The ends lost 4 bases at V and 3 bases at J; junction bases unmatched: 3. Germline loops: CDR1 MGHRA, CDR2 YSYEKL. Written as DNA, the CDR3 is TGCGCCAGCAGCCCGGGACAGGGTTACTATGGCTACACCTTC. The encoded protein is CASSPGQGYYGYTF.

The V gene is TRBV29-1, the J gene TRBJ2-1, with TRBD2 matching 14 bases. The ends lost 3 bases at V and 8 bases at J; junction bases unmatched: 18. CDR1 and CDR2 (germline): SQVTM, ANQGSEA. The CDR3 sequence is 19 residues long. The DNA for the CDR3 is TGCAGCGTTGAGCCCTTCGGGACTAGCGGGGGCCAAACCTTCGATGAGCAGTTCTTC. This gives the protein CSVEPFGTSGGQTFDEQFF.

This clone was counted between two and nine times. The chain has TRBV12-2 and TRBJ2-7; TRBD1, the table's D call, was not compared with the DNA. TRBV12-2 is given as a pseudogene. This CDR3 contains 17 residues. CDR3 amino acids: CASRLILQGAQCYEQYV. The CDR3 bases are TGTGCAAGTCGCTTAATTCTACAGGGGGCACAGTGCTACGAGCAGTACGTC.

This chain links TRBV7-3 with TRBJ1-6; D ambiguous. Germline V gives CDR1 SGHTA, CDR2 FQGTGA. With 1 base removed from V and 6 bases from J, the gap between germline ends came to 10 bases. This CDR3 comprises 15 residues. DNA of the CDR3: TGTGCCAGCAGCTTAAACCCGGGTCCTAATTCACCCCTCCACTTT. Translation: CASSLNPGPNSPLHF.

The count of this clone is one. The rearrangement links TRBV10-2 to TRBJ2-7; D possibly corresponds to TRBD1 (5 bases). The CDR3 is made up of 13 amino acids. Germline CDR1 is WSHSY and CDR2 is SAAADI. V lost 6 bases to trimming and J lost 2 bases, with 11 bases between them. In DNA form, the CDR3 reads TGCGCCAGCAGAGACAGTGTCGCCTACGAGCAGTACGTC. This codes for CASRDSVAYEQYV.